This TCR beta chain was observed in a study of blood T cell repertoires in COVID-19. Study context: Samples representing acute and convalescent COVID-19 were sourced from the United States, Italy and Spain.

The germline CDR1 and CDR2 sequences are SNHLY and FYNNEI. This CDR3 is 16 amino acids long. V shed 3 bases and J shed 2 bases, with 14 bases lying between them. Original processing methods: Amplified reference gene primers provided the basis for estimating nucleated cell counts. Measured with immunoSEQ multiplex PCR; TCRdb has only the in-frame clones, and not every one. From that table come the V and J calls and clone size; the DNA was used to work out D and trimming. The sample lists approximately 70,000 clones, over 75% occurring once. The sample consisted of peripheral blood. This sequence originates from a woman between 18 and 29 years old with acute or convalescent COVID-19. The genes are TRBV2 and TRBJ2-1, with TRBD2 as a possible D gene (6 bases). CDR3 region: CASSDGGLGAYNEQFF. CDR3 coding DNA: TGTGCCAGCAGTGACGGAGGGTTGGGGGCCTACAATGAGCAGTTCTTC.